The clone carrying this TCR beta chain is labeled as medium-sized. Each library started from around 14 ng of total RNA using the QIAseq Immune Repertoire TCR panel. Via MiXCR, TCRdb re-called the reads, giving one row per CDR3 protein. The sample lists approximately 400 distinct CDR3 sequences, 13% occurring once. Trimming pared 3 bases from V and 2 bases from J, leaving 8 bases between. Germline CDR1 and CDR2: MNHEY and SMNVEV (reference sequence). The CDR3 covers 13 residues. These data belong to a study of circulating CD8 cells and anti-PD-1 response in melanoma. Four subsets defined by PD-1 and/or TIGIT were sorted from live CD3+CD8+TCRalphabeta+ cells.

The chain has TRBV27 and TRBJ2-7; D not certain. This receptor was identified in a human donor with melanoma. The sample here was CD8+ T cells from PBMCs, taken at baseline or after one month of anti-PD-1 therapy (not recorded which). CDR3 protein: CASSFTVAYEQYF. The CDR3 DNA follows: TGTGCCAGCAGTTTTACGGTAGCCTACGAGCAGTACTTC.